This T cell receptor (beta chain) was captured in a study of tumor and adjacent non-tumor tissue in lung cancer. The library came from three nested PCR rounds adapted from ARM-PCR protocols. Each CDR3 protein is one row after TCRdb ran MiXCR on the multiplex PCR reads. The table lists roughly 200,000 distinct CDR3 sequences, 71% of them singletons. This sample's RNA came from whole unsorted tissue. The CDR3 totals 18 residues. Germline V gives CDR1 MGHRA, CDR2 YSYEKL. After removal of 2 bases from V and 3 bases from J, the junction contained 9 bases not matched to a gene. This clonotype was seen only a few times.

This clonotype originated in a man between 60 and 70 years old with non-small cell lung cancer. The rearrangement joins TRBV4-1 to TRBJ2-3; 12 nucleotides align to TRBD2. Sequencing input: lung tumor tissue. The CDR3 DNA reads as TGCGCCAGCAGCCAACCAACTAGCGGGAGGTTGGGGACAGATACGCAGTATTTT. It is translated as CASSQPTSGRLGTDTQYF.